The 2 T cell receptor beta chains below all came from one sample that was sequenced in a study of shared clonotypes between healthy human individuals. Clones were sequenced by immunoSEQ multiplex PCR, and TCRdb holds only the in-frame ones, with some missing. The sample consists of about 2.2 million clones, around 93% of them appearing once. Terminally differentiated effector memory CD45RA+ cells were excluded from the naive CD8 cells, which were CD45RO-negative and positively selected for CCR7. Sequenced sample: naive CD8+ T cells from PBMCs. Receptors were obtained from a man aged 18 to 30 in good health. Some clones in this sample may be carry-over from other donors' samples.

The chain employs TRBV29-1 and TRBJ1-2; weak D call: TRBD1 (6 bases). Germline CDR1 SQVTM, CDR2 ANQGSEA. V lost 3 bases, J lost 9 bases, and 20 bases lay in between. The length of the CDR3 is 14 residues. In nucleotides, the CDR3 is TGCAGCGTTGATGGAGAACAGGGAAAGGATCGCTACACCTTC. Translating it yields CSVDGEQGKDRYTF.

The J gene is TRBJ1-5, the V gene TRBV4-1; no definite D call. Germline loops: CDR1 MGHRA, CDR2 YSYEKL. The germline V and J ends were trimmed by 1 base and 7 bases, with 8 bases remaining between them. The CDR3 spans 13 residues. As DNA, the CDR3 is TGCGCCAGCAGCCAAGCCGGGTCCCAGCCCCAGCATTTT. Its protein is CASSQAGSQPQHF.